A selection of T cell receptor beta chains follows, all from one sample in a study of CD8+ T cells in alopecia areata. Only in-frame clones appear in the TCRdb table, and some are missing; sequencing was by immunoSEQ multiplex PCR. The repertoire holds about 200,000 clones, with roughly two fifths as singletons. The sequencing used CD4+ T cells sorted from blood, collected between weeks 30 and 35, from a patient treated with tofacitinib. The receptors derive from a human donor with alopecia areata. Each CDR3 is given with its conserved first and last residue. The order of the fields is J gene, V gene, clone size, D gene, CDR3 DNA, CDR3 protein. A D gene is named only where the DNA matches it firmly. Only part of the rows carry a size: once, few, many, or a class if the clone is expanded.

TRBJ2-1	TRBV11-2	few	-	TGTGCCAGCAGCTTAGTCCCGCAGAGCTCCTACAATGAGCAGTTCTTC	CASSLVPQSSYNEQFF
TRBJ2-7	TRBV29-1	few	-	TGCAGCGTTATCCTATTCTACGAGCAGTACTTC	CSVILFYEQYF
TRBJ1-2	TRBV27	-	TRBD1	TGTGCCAGCAGCCTAAGGGGATTTGAGACAGGGGACTATGGCTACACCTTC	CASSLRGFETGDYGYTF
TRBJ2-3	TRBV5-4	-	TRBD2	TGTGCCAGCAGCTTGACCACCCTAGCGGGAGCCACAGATACGCAGTATTTT	CASSLTTLAGATDTQYF
TRBJ1-2	TRBV19	-	-	TGTGCCAGTACCCCGGGGCTAACCCTCCGAGGCTACACCTTC	CASTPGLTLRGYTF
TRBJ2-7	TRBV20-1	-	-	TGCAGTGCTCTCGACTACGAGCAGTACTTC	CSALDYEQYF
TRBJ2-6	TRBV7-2	-	-	TGTGCCAGCAGCGTAGGGGCCCGGGGTCCACGTCCCTGGGCCAACGTCCTGACTTTC	CASSVGARGPRPWANVLTF
TRBJ2-2	TRBV6-6	-	TRBD1	TGTGCCAGCAGACCGCAGGCAGGGGGTACCGGGGAGCTGTTTTTT	CASRPQAGGTGELFF
TRBJ1-2	TRBV27	-	-	TGTGCCAGCAGAGGCGGGCAGAGAGCTAACTATGGCTACACCTTC	CASRGGQRANYGYTF
TRBJ2-3	TRBV29-1	-	TRBD1	TGCAGCGTTGAATGGGACAGGGGGACAGATACGCAGTATTTT	CSVEWDRGTDTQYF
TRBJ2-5	TRBV5-4	few	-	TGTGCCAGCAGAAGGGACTCCCAAGAGACCCAGTACTTC	CASRRDSQETQYF
TRBJ1-2	TRBV6-5	-	TRBD1	TGTGCCACTGGGACAGGGGGACTCTATGGCTACACCTTC	CATGTGGLYGYTF
TRBJ1-6	TRBV5-6	few	-	TGTGCCAGCAGTCTCGGACAGACGGGATCACCCCTCCACTTT	CASSLGQTGSPLHF